The 6 T cell receptor beta chains listed next were all sequenced from one sample in a study of response to subunit inactivated influenza vaccine. Each CDR3 protein gets one entry after TCRdb re-called the RT-PCR reads with MiXCR. The sample yields some 480,000 distinct CDR3 sequences, 11% seen once. This sample comprised PBMCs from blood, obtained roughly 47 days after vaccination. The receptors stem from a man aged 45-60 years who received an inactivated influenza vaccine.

This chain joins TRBV29-1 and TRBJ2-3, with TRBD2 matching over 7 bases. Unmatched junction bases numbered 14, after V lost 7 bases and J lost 1 base. Germline CDR1 is SQVTM and CDR2 is ANQGSEA. The CDR3 totals 16 residues. CDR3 sequence: CSAFRGEGGGTDTQYF. The CDR3, as DNA: TGCAGCGCCTTTCGGGGCGAGGGAGGGGGCACAGATACGCAGTATTTT.

The sample holds many counts of this clonotype. The V call is TRBV12-3 or TRBV12-4, the J call TRBJ2-2; D possibly corresponds to TRBD1 (6 bases). The CDR3 contains 15 residues. Deletions cut 10 bases from V and 2 bases from J, with 17 bases between. The CDR3 nucleotides are TGTGCCATTTCAATGGGGGCTCCAAACACCGGGGAGCTGTTTTTT. Translation: CAISMGAPNTGELFF.

The V call is TRBV6-5, the J call TRBJ1-1; no definite D call. V lost 3 bases to trimming and J lost 8 bases, with 16 bases between them. The CDR3 contains 14 residues. Germline V lookup: CDR1 MNHEY, CDR2 SVGAGI. The CDR3 sequence is CASSYSPVRPEAFF. CDR3 DNA sequence: TGTGCCAGCAGTTATTCCCCGGTTCGACCCGAAGCTTTCTTT.

The rearrangement uses TRBV9 and TRBJ2-1; no reliable D call. Per germline, CDR1 SGDLS and CDR2 YYNGEE. The CDR3 length is 15 residues. V was clipped by 0 bases and J by 0 bases, with 7 bases between them. CDR3 nucleotide sequence: TGTGCCAGCAGCGTAGTCCCGAGCTCCTACAATGAGCAGTTCTTC. This encodes CASSVVPSSYNEQFF. The entire variable domain, with the rest obtained from reference TRBV9 and TRBJ2-1, is as follows: DSGVTQTPKHLITATGQRVTLRCSPRSGDLSVYWYQQSLDQGLQFLIQYYNGEERAKGNILERFSAQQFPDLHSELNLSSLELGDSALYFCASSVVPSSYNEQFFGPGTRLTVL.

This clonotype has a handful of counts. The chain links TRBV27 to TRBJ2-5, with D maybe TRBD1 (6 bases). The V end was cut by 5 bases, the J end by 5 bases, with 15 bases between. Per germline, CDR1 MNHEY and CDR2 SMNVEV (reference sequence). The CDR3 contains 14 residues. The DNA for the CDR3 is TGTGCCAGCAGTCCAACACTTAGGGGGGAGACCCAGTACTTC. This gives the protein CASSPTLRGETQYF.

This clonotype was counted ten times or more. This chain joins TRBV11-2 and TRBJ2-1, with D perhaps TRBD2 (7 bases). The V end lost 0 bases, the J end lost 4 bases, and 16 bases lay between the germline ends. Looked up from germline, CDR1 is SGHAT and CDR2 is FQNNGV. The length of the CDR3 is 17 residues. The CDR3 DNA reads TGTGCCAGCAGCTTAGACGGGCGGGGGCAGCCGTACAATGAGCAGTTCTTC. Translation gives CASSLDGRGQPYNEQFF.